A selection of T cell receptor beta chains follows, all from one sample in a study of shared clonotypes between healthy human individuals. Repertoires were generated with immunoSEQ multiplex PCR, while TCRdb's copy carries only in-frame clones and drops some. The sample lists approximately 2,000,000 clones, over 85% occurring once. Sequencing input: naive CD8+ T cells from PBMCs. The receptors were sampled from a man younger than 30 in good health. Some clones in this sample may be carry-over from other donors' samples. CDR3s include the opening cysteine and the closing phenylalanine or tryptophan. Each record gives: clone size, J gene, D gene, V gene, CDR3 protein, CDR3 DNA. D genes are given only for firm matches. Clone sizes are given selectively: once, few, many, or a class where the clone is expanded.

>.|TRBJ2-5|.|TRBV6-5
CASSYSRTIGETQYF
TGTGCCAGCAGTTACTCAAGGACCATAGGGGAGACCCAGTACTTC
>.|TRBJ1-2|.|TRBV7-9
CASSLGPGGYGYTF
TGTGCCAGCAGCTTAGGACCGGGGGGCTATGGCTACACCTTC
>.|TRBJ2-7|TRBD2|TRBV25-1
CASSGTAGADEQYF
TGTGCCAGCAGTGGGACGGCGGGAGCCGACGAGCAGTACTTC
>.|TRBJ2-1|TRBD2|TRBV9
CASSVFIAGSGNEQFF
TGTGCCAGCAGCGTATTTATAGCGGGATCCGGCAATGAGCAGTTCTTC
>.|TRBJ2-7|TRBD2|TRBV9
CASSVGTSLSYEQYF
TGTGCCAGCAGCGTAGGGACTAGCCTCTCCTACGAGCAGTACTTC
>.|TRBJ1-5|.|TRBV6-5
CASSPLDSNQPQHF
TGTGCCAGCAGTCCCCTCGACAGTAATCAGCCCCAGCATTTT
>.|TRBJ2-1|.|TRBV14
CASSLTGGLSYNEQFF
TGTGCCAGCAGCCTTACCGGGGGACTTTCGTACAATGAGCAGTTCTTC
>.|TRBJ1-2|.|TRBV6-4
CASSTDASDYGYTF
TGTGCCAGCAGTACGGACGCCTCCGACTATGGCTACACCTTC
>.|TRBJ1-5|.|TRBV5-1
CASPRRGVNQPQHF
TGCGCCAGCCCCAGACGCGGGGTCAATCAGCCCCAGCATTTT
>.|TRBJ2-1|.|TRBV29-1
CSTYWRGYNEQFF
TGCAGCACTTACTGGCGGGGCTACAATGAGCAGTTCTTC
>.|TRBJ2-3|.|TRBV27
CASSPRSGDTQYF
TGTGCCAGCAGTCCCCGCAGTGGCGATACGCAGTATTTT
>.|TRBJ1-5|TRBD1|TRBV27
CASSDYRGSQPQHF
TGTGCCAGCAGTGATTACAGGGGTTCTCAGCCCCAGCATTTT
>.|TRBJ2-7|.|TRBV27
CASSLRGPNSYEQYF
TGTGCCAGCAGTTTACGGGGGCCAAACTCCTACGAGCAGTACTTC
>once|TRBJ1-2|.|TRBV7-9
CASTSGTDSYGYTF
TGTGCCAGCACCTCCGGGACGGATAGTTATGGCTACACCTTC
>.|TRBJ2-7|TRBD1|TRBV28
CASSFGAGGVPEGVGTEQYF
TGTGCCAGCAGTTTCGGGGCAGGGGGCGTCCCCGAGGGGGTGGGAACCGAGCAGTACTTC
>.|TRBJ1-5|.|TRBV9
CASSVGGEDNQPQHF
TGTGCCAGCAGCGTAGGAGGGGAGGACAATCAGCCCCAGCATTTT
>.|TRBJ1-2|TRBD1|TRBV9
CASSVGQGVYGYTF
TGTGCCAGCAGCGTAGGACAGGGGGTCTATGGCTACACCTTC
>.|TRBJ1-1|.|TRBV30
CAWTPGFRDTEAFF
TGTGCCTGGACCCCCGGTTTTAGGGACACTGAAGCTTTCTTT
>.|TRBJ2-2|TRBD2|TRBV27
CASSLPLAGGHGELFF
TGTGCCAGCAGTTTGCCACTAGCGGGAGGTCACGGGGAGCTGTTTTTT
>.|TRBJ2-7|TRBD2|TRBV7-8
CASSPGLAGDSYEQYF
TGTGCCAGCAGCCCCGGACTAGCGGGCGATTCCTACGAGCAGTACTTC
>.|TRBJ2-3|TRBD1|TRBV11-2
CASSLGIGQGADTQYF
TGTGCCAGCAGCTTAGGGATCGGACAGGGGGCAGATACGCAGTATTTT
>.|TRBJ2-5|.|TRBV10-2
CASSETGFRETQYF
TGCGCCAGCAGTGAGACAGGGTTCCGAGAGACCCAGTACTTC
>.|TRBJ2-5|TRBD2|TRBV27
CASSLMGGIQETQYF
TGTGCCAGCAGTTTAATGGGAGGGATTCAAGAGACCCAGTACTTC
>.|TRBJ2-5|.|TRBV6-6
CASSYTDYARGETQYF
TGTGCCAGCAGTTACACCGACTACGCCCGAGGGGAGACCCAGTACTTC
>.|TRBJ2-7|TRBD2|TRBV18
CASSPGRAVYEQYF
TGTGCCAGCTCCCCTGGGAGGGCGGTTTACGAGCAGTACTTC